One sample yielded the 27 T cell receptor beta chains listed below, sequenced in a study of T-cell memory formation after mild COVID-19. MiXCR, applied by TCRdb to the 5' RACE reads, yields one record per CDR3 protein. The table has approximately 260,000 distinct CDR3 sequences, more than 15% seen once; the top ten hold more than 20%. The material sequenced was PBMCs or a T cell subset sorted from them (not recorded which). These receptors originate from a man younger than 35 who had mild COVID-19 (a few samples of this study predate the infection). Cell type and time point are not known.

The V gene is TRBV12-3 or TRBV12-4, the J gene TRBJ1-4; 9 nucleotides align to TRBD1. The CDR3 extends over 14 amino acids. The ends lost 5 bases at V and 7 bases at J; junction bases unmatched: 5. The CDR3 nucleotides are TGTGCCAGCAGTAACCGGGACAGGGTTGAAAAACTGTTTTTT. It translates to CASSNRDRVEKLFF.

The rearrangement joins TRBV6-5 to TRBJ1-2, with 8 bases aligning to TRBD1. V lost 4 bases, J lost 7 bases, and 8 bases stayed unmatched. The V gene's germline CDR1 is MNHEY and CDR2 SVGAGI. The CDR3 has 14 residues. The CDR3 loop is CASSCATGACGYTF. As DNA, the CDR3 is TGTGCCAGCAGTTGTGCGACAGGGGCTTGTGGCTACACCTTC.

The V call is TRBV15, the J call TRBJ1-4; D gene unclear. The germline CDR1 and CDR2 sequences are LNHNV and YYDKDF (reference sequence). V shed 2 bases and J shed 8 bases, with 15 bases lying between them. This CDR3 comprises 15 residues. CDR3 protein: CATSRSLAQEEKLFF. The CDR3 DNA reads TGTGCCACCAGCAGATCTTTGGCTCAGGAAGAAAAACTGTTTTTT.

In its sample, this clonotype was seen many times. The rearrangement uses TRBV20-1 and TRBJ1-3; D is ambiguous. The germline gives CDR1 DFQATT, CDR2 SNEGSKA (reference sequence). The CDR3 runs to 15 residues. V was clipped by 2 bases and J by 2 bases, with 13 bases between them. The CDR3 is CSARRSLVPGNTIYF. As DNA, the CDR3 is TGCAGTGCTAGACGGTCACTTGTCCCTGGAAACACCATATATTTT.

This clonotype has only one observation. The chain has TRBV28 and TRBJ2-7; D gene uncertain. This CDR3 comprises 11 residues. Germline CDR1 MDHEN, CDR2 SYDVKM. V was shortened by 3 bases and J by 5 bases, with 5 bases between the two germline ends. CDR3: CASSFANEQYV. The CDR3 DNA reads TGTGCCAGCAGTTTTGCCAACGAGCAGTACGTC.

V gene TRBV18 combines with J gene TRBJ2-7, with 9 bases identical to TRBD1. Germline CDR1 is KGHSH and CDR2 is LQKENI. CDR3 length: 13 residues. Trimming removed 3 bases from V and 6 bases from J; junction bases left unmatched: 3. The CDR3 DNA follows: TGTGCCAGCTCACCTGGGACAGGGATCGAGCAGTACGTC. This sequence encodes CASSPGTGIEQYV.

This chain connects TRBV5-1 to TRBJ2-2; D is unresolved. CDR3 length: 15 residues. The V and J ends lost 2 bases and 4 bases respectively, with 12 bases between them. CDR1 is SGHRS and CDR2 is YFSETQ in the germline V gene. CDR3 loop: CASSLGGLGTGELFF. The CDR3 region has the DNA TGCGCCAGCAGCTTAGGCGGTTTAGGCACCGGGGAGCTGTTTTTT. Using reference TRBV5-1 and TRBJ2-2 for the parts outside the CDR3, the full variable domain is KAGVTQTPRYLIKTRGQQVTLSCSPISGHRSVSWYQQTPGQGLQFLFEYFSETQRNKGNFPGRFSGRQFSNSRSEMNVSTLELGDSALYLCASSLGGLGTGELFFGEGSRLTVL.

V usage is TRBV7-3 and J usage is TRBJ2-3; 13 bases are a match to TRBD2. The CDR3 has 16 residues. From germline, CDR1 is SGHTA and CDR2 FQGTGA. After removal of 5 bases from V and 2 bases from J, the junction contained 4 bases not matched to a gene. The CDR3 is CASSQGTSGITDTQYF. Here the CDR3 DNA reads TGTGCCAGCAGCCAGGGGACTAGCGGGATCACAGATACGCAGTATTTT.

This clonotype was seen at least ten times. The V and J genes are TRBV7-9 and TRBJ1-2, with a tentative D call TRBD1 (6 bases). Trimming pared 1 base from V and 7 bases from J, leaving 13 bases between. Germline CDR1 SEHNR, CDR2 FQNEAQ (reference sequence). The CDR3 is 14 amino acids. The CDR3: CASSLDRVRSGYTF. CDR3 bases: TGTGCCAGCAGCTTAGACAGGGTTCGGAGTGGCTACACCTTC.

This sequence joins TRBV12-3 or TRBV12-4 and TRBJ2-3, with TRBD2 matching 12 bases. This CDR3 comprises 15 residues. The trim removed 6 bases at V and 1 base at J, leaving 2 bases unmatched. CDR3 loop: CASRASGGGTDTQYF. CDR3 in DNA: TGTGCCAGCAGGGCTAGCGGGGGGGGCACAGATACGCAGTATTTT.

This chain joins TRBV29-1 and TRBJ2-3; D is possibly TRBD1 or TRBD2 (5 bases each). Per the germline V gene, CDR1 is SQVTM and CDR2 is ANQGSEA. There are 14 residues in the CDR3. The ends were cut back, 4 bases at V and 1 base at J, with 12 bases in the middle. The CDR3: CSVGGSTGTDTQYF. As DNA, the CDR3 is TGCAGCGTTGGGGGGTCGACGGGCACAGATACGCAGTATTTT.

The chain employs TRBV5-1 and TRBJ1-1; a possible D gene is TRBD1 (5 bases). The CDR3 consists of 15 residues. CDR1 is SGHRS and CDR2 is YFSETQ in the germline V gene. V dropped 0 bases and J dropped 0 bases, with 9 bases sitting between them. The CDR3 DNA is TGCGCCAGCAGCTTGGGACAGAGGTTGAACACTGAAGCTTTCTTT. It yields the protein CASSLGQRLNTEAFF.

The V and J genes are TRBV5-5 and TRBJ2-1; 9 bases align to TRBD2. CDR3 length: 15 amino acids. V was pared by 5 bases and J by 7 bases, with 10 bases of the junction left unmatched. Germline values: CDR1 SGHKS, CDR2 YYEKEE (reference sequence). In DNA form, the CDR3 reads TGTGCCAGCAGTCGGAGCGGGGGGCCAGGGAATGAGCAGTTCTTC. Its protein is CASSRSGGPGNEQFF. Filled out from reference TRBV5-5 and TRBJ2-1, the complete variable domain reads DAGVTQSPTHLIKTRGQQVTLRCSPISGHKSVSWYQQVLGQGPQFIFQYYEKEERGRGNFPDRFSARQFPNYSSELNVNALLLGDSALYLCASSRSGGPGNEQFFGPGTRLTVL.

The chain employs TRBV10-3 and TRBJ1-5; D is possibly TRBD1 (6 bases). The V and J ends lost 5 bases and 7 bases respectively, with 12 bases between them. This CDR3 region has 13 residues. The germline V gene has CDR1 ENHRY and CDR2 SYGVKD. The CDR3 sequence is CAISKDSSQPQHF. The CDR3 nucleotides are TGTGCCATCAGTAAGGACAGCAGCCAGCCCCAGCATTTT.

J is TRBJ2-3 and V is TRBV29-1; D is perhaps TRBD2 (5 bases). The V gene lost 3 bases and the J gene lost 1 base, with 17 bases spanning the gap. The V gene's germline CDR1 is SQVTM and CDR2 ANQGSEA. The CDR3 extends over 16 amino acids. The CDR3 spells CSVDEGRTTRTDTQYF. In DNA, the CDR3 is TGCAGCGTTGATGAGGGCAGAACTACGCGCACAGATACGCAGTATTTT.

The chain combines TRBV11-2 with TRBJ2-4; D perhaps matches TRBD2 (5 bases). From germline, CDR1 is SGHAT and CDR2 FQNNGV. Trimming pared 1 base from V and 6 bases from J, leaving 13 bases between. The CDR3 contains 15 residues. The DNA for the CDR3 is TGTGCCAGCAGCTTAGGAGGGCAGAGGAGAAACATTCAGTACTTC. It codes for CASSLGGQRRNIQYF.

The J gene is TRBJ2-6, the V gene TRBV7-6; D unresolved. V was clipped by 5 bases and J by 2 bases, with 19 bases between them. The CDR3 runs to 18 residues. Germline loops: CDR1 SGHVS, CDR2 FNYEAQ. CDR3 loop: CASSPAGLRSPGANVLTF. The CDR3 DNA reads as TGTGCCAGCAGCCCCGCCGGGTTACGATCCCCTGGGGCCAACGTCCTGACTTTC. Combining the CDR3 with reference TRBV7-6 and TRBJ2-6 gives the whole variable domain GAGVSQSPRYKVTKRGQDVALRCDPISGHVSLYWYRQALGQGPEFLTYFNYEAQQDKSGLPNDRFSAERPEGSISTLTIQRTEQRDSAMYRCASSPAGLRSPGANVLTFGAGSRLTVL.

This clonotype occurred a few times. The chain couples TRBV12-3 or TRBV12-4 to TRBJ2-3, with TRBD1 identical over 7 bases. J was trimmed by 2 bases and V by 5 bases; bases with no gene match: 4. CDR3 length: 14 amino acids. The CDR3 DNA reads TGTGCCAGCAGTCTACAGGGGCTCACAGATACGCAGTATTTT. This codes for CASSLQGLTDTQYF.

The chain joins TRBV6-5 to TRBJ1-5, with TRBD1 identical over 12 bases. Trimming at V came to 4 bases and at J to 0 bases, leaving 7 bases not matched to a gene. The CDR3 runs 18 residues. Germline lookup yields CDR1 MNHEY and CDR2 SVGAGI. CDR3 in amino acids: CASSSGQGAGNSNQPQHF. The CDR3 nucleotides are TGTGCCAGCAGTTCGGGACAGGGGGCGGGAAATAGCAATCAGCCCCAGCATTTT.

The chain joins TRBV7-8 to TRBJ1-3, with 7 bases fitting TRBD1. The CDR3 has 19 residues. Trimming cost V 6 bases and J 0 bases; bases outside gene matches: 17. CDR1 SGHVS and CDR2 FQNEAQ come from the germline V gene. This CDR3 reads CASSSYPLLRDSSGNTIYF. In nucleotides, the CDR3 is TGTGCCAGCAGTTCCTACCCTCTCTTACGGGACAGCTCTGGAAACACCATATATTTT.

This clonotype was counted only a few times. The chain has TRBV6-6 and TRBJ2-3; 8 bases agree with TRBD1. V was pared by 0 bases and J by 0 bases, with 8 bases of the junction left unmatched. Germline V CDR1 and CDR2: MNHNY, SVGAGI (reference sequence). This CDR3 spans 18 amino acids. CDR3: CASSYSIATGVSTDTQYF. The DNA for the CDR3 is TGTGCCAGCAGTTACTCCATCGCGACAGGGGTCAGCACAGATACGCAGTATTTT.

The rearrangement links TRBV29-1 to TRBJ2-1, with 7 nucleotides matching TRBD2. CDR1 is SQVTM and CDR2 is ANQGSEA in the germline V gene. The V and J ends lost 6 bases and 7 bases, in that order; junction bases with no gene match: 0. The CDR3 has 10 amino acids. CDR3 amino acids: CSVGGNEQFF. The CDR3, as DNA: TGCAGCGTCGGGGGGAATGAGCAGTTCTTC.

In this sample, this clonotype turned up a few times. The J gene is TRBJ1-5, the V gene TRBV7-9, with 11 bases lining up with TRBD1. V trimming: 5 bases; J trimming: 2 bases; junction bases outside the gene matches: 8. This CDR3 is 17 amino acids long. Per the germline V gene, CDR1 is SEHNR and CDR2 is FQNEAQ (reference sequence). CDR3 sequence: CASSPAPGQGGNQPQHF. CDR3 coding DNA: TGTGCCAGCAGCCCCGCTCCGGGACAGGGGGGCAATCAGCCCCAGCATTTT.

This clonotype turned up a few times. The rearrangement joins TRBV7-2 to TRBJ2-7; D is unclear. V gave up 0 bases and J gave up 4 bases, with 7 bases separating them. Germline CDR1 and CDR2: SGHTA and FQGNSA. The CDR3 is made up of 13 amino acids. The CDR3 protein is CASSLAVKYEQYF. CDR3 bases: TGTGCCAGCAGCTTAGCGGTTAAGTACGAGCAGTACTTC.

The sample holds a few counts of this clonotype. V is TRBV10-3 and J is TRBJ2-7; no clear D gene. The CDR3 runs 15 residues. Trimming took 1 base from V and 2 from J, leaving 12 bases between them. The germline CDR1 and CDR2 sequences are ENHRY and SYGVKD. The CDR3: CAISELRTNTYEQYF. Here the CDR3 DNA reads TGTGCCATCAGTGAGTTGAGGACGAACACCTACGAGCAGTACTTC.

In this sample, this clonotype turned up a few times. The chain is built from TRBV12-3 or TRBV12-4 and TRBJ1-6, with a weak D call TRBD1 (5 bases). V was trimmed by 5 bases and J by 7 bases, leaving 15 bases between them. CDR3 size: 15 residues. The CDR3 here is CASSGAGTANSPLHF. The CDR3 nucleotides read TGTGCCAGCAGTGGCGCCGGGACGGCGAATTCACCCCTCCACTTT.

This chain connects TRBV6-2 or TRBV6-3 to TRBJ2-7; TRBD2 might be the D (5 bases). The length of the CDR3 is 8 residues. Germline assignment: CDR1 MNHEY and CDR2 SVGEGT. The CDR3, as DNA: TGTGTACGGGGCGAGCAGTACGTC. Protein product: CVRGEQYV.